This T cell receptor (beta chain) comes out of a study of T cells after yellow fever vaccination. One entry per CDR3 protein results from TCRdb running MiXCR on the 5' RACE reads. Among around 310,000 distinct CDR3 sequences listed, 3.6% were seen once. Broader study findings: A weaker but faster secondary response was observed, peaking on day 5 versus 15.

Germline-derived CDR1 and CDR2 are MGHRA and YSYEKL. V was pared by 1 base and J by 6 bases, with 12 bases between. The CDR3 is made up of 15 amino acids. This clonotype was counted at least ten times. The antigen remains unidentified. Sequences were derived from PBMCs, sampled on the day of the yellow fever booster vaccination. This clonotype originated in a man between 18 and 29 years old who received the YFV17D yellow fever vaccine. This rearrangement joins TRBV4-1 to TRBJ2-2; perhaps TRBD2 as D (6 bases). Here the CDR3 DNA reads TGCGCCAGCAGCCAAGCAGGAGGGGTGGCCGGGGAGCTGTTTTTT. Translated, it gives CASSQAGGVAGELFF.